The 24 T cell receptor beta chains below all came from one sample that was sequenced in a study of blood T cell repertoires in COVID-19. Here immunoSEQ multiplex PCR was the method, and the copy in TCRdb shows in-frame clones only, minus some. The table has 150,000 to 200,000 clones, around 83% seen once; the top ten hold over 1.5%. Material for sequencing was peripheral blood. Receptors were obtained from a human donor in a cohort sampled during active COVID-19.

The V call is TRBV25-1, the J call TRBJ1-6; no reliable D call. The germline gives CDR1 MGHDK, CDR2 SYGVNS. The CDR3 loop spans 12 amino acids. Trimming stripped 6 bases from V and 4 bases from J, with 4 bases between. CDR3 residues: CASSRYNSPLHF. For the CDR3, the DNA is TGTGCCAGCAGCCGGTATAATTCACCCCTCCACTTT.

The chain uses TRBV19 and TRBJ1-1, with a weak D call TRBD1 (5 bases). Germline assignment: CDR1 LNHDA and CDR2 SQIVND (reference sequence). This CDR3 is 14 amino acids long. The V gene lost 7 bases and the J gene lost 1 base, with 13 bases spanning the gap. The CDR3 reads CASIWGRENTEAFF. Written as DNA, the CDR3 is TGTGCCAGTATCTGGGGCAGGGAGAACACTGAAGCTTTCTTT. Drawing the rest from reference TRBV19 and TRBJ1-1, the complete variable domain is DGGITQSPKYLFRKEGQNVTLSCEQNLNHDAMYWYRQDPGQGLRLIYYSQIVNDFQKGDIAEGYSVSREKKESFPLTVTSAQKNPTAFYLCASIWGRENTEAFFGQGTRLTVV.

The gene calls are TRBV4-1 and TRBJ1-5, with 10 positions matching TRBD1. V shed 4 bases, J shed 2 bases, and the junction held 5 bases outside the gene matches. The germline V gene has CDR1 MGHRA and CDR2 YSYEKL. The CDR3 contains 16 residues. Here the CDR3 DNA reads TGCGCCAGCAGCCCTTCGGGGACAGGGGGCAATCAGCCCCAGCATTTT. This sequence encodes CASSPSGTGGNQPQHF.

The chain combines TRBV15 with TRBJ2-4; 8 positions match TRBD1. The V gene's germline CDR1 is LNHNV and CDR2 YYDKDF (reference sequence). V lost 0 bases, J lost 8 bases, and 6 bases stayed unmatched. There are 15 residues in the CDR3. CDR3 sequence: CATSRDRDRGDIQYF. CDR3 coding DNA: TGTGCCACCAGCAGAGATCGCGACAGGGGAGACATTCAGTACTTC.

The J gene is TRBJ1-6, the V gene TRBV7-3; D is unresolved. CDR1 is SGHTA and CDR2 is FQGTGA in the germline V gene. The V gene lost 0 bases and the J gene lost 4 bases, with 4 bases spanning the gap. The CDR3 runs to 14 residues. DNA for the CDR3: TGTGCCAGCAGCTTAACGCAGTATAATTCACCCCTCCACTTT. Amino acid sequence: CASSLTQYNSPLHF.

This rearrangement joins TRBV11-2 to TRBJ2-5, with 7 bases lining up with TRBD2. The CDR3 is 15 residues long. V was clipped by 0 bases and J by 1 base; unmatched bases: 2. CDR1 is SGHAT and CDR2 is FQNNGV in the germline V gene. The CDR3: CASSLEGGVQETQYF. CDR3 bases: TGTGCCAGCAGCTTAGAGGGAGGGGTCCAAGAGACCCAGTACTTC. Full variable domain (outside the CDR3, taken from reference TRBV11-2 and TRBJ2-5): EAGVAQSPRYKIIEKRQSVAFWCNPISGHATLYWYQQILGQGPKLLIQFQNNGVVDDSQLPKDRFSAERLKGVDSTLKIQPAKLEDSAVYLCASSLEGGVQETQYFGPGTRLLVL.

This chain links TRBV19 with TRBJ2-2, with 7 positions matching TRBD1. CDR1 and CDR2 from the germline V gene are LNHDA and SQIVND (reference sequence). The length of the CDR3 is 14 residues. V shed 9 bases, J shed 6 bases, and the junction held 10 bases outside the gene matches. The CDR3 region is CASRGQGVSGELFF. The CDR3 DNA sequence: TGTGCCAGCAGAGGGCAGGGGGTATCCGGGGAGCTGTTTTTT.

This chain links TRBV4-3 with TRBJ2-7; D might be TRBD1 (6 bases). Deletions cut 0 bases from V and 6 bases from J, with 21 bases between. The length of the CDR3 is 17 residues. Germline CDR1 reads LGHNA; CDR2 reads YSLEER. The CDR3, as DNA: TGCGCCAGCAGCCAAGAGATAGGGGGACACCTGGATCGCGAGCAGTACTTC. It specifies CASSQEIGGHLDREQYF.

V usage is TRBV28 and J usage is TRBJ1-2; D is perhaps TRBD1 (6 bases). The CDR3 consists of 14 residues. Germline loops: CDR1 MDHEN, CDR2 SYDVKM. V lost 3 bases and J lost 5, with 13 bases in between. CDR3 region: CASSFLDRNYGYTF. CDR3 bases: TGTGCCAGCAGTTTCTTGGACAGAAATTATGGCTACACCTTC.

The genes are TRBV3-1 (or the pseudogene TRBV3-2) and TRBJ1-3; D unresolved. This CDR3 has 15 residues. V was clipped by 4 bases and J by 1 base, with 11 bases between them. The V gene's germline CDR1 is LGHDT and CDR2 YNNKEL (reference sequence). The CDR3 DNA is TGTGCCAGCAGCCCACGGGGTGGGTCTGGAAACACCATATATTTT. Translating gives CASSPRGGSGNTIYF.

In nucleotides, the CDR3 is TGTGCCAGCAGCCCGGGGGGGGATACGCAGTATTTT. Encoded protein: CASSPGGDTQYF. The chain joins TRBV7-2 to TRBJ2-3; 8 positions agree with TRBD2. The germline V gene encodes CDR1 SGHTA and CDR2 FQGNSA. The length of the CDR3 is 12 residues. The V gene end was trimmed by 5 bases and the J gene end by 6 bases; junction bases not matched to a gene: 1.

The chain combines TRBV27 with TRBJ2-7; D ambiguous. V was trimmed by 6 bases and J by 2 bases, leaving 8 bases between them. Germline CDR1 is MNHEY and CDR2 is SMNVEV (reference sequence). CDR3 length: 12 residues. CDR3 residues: CASRSQTYEQYF. The CDR3 DNA follows: TGTGCCAGCAGAAGTCAGACCTACGAGCAGTACTTC.

This chain links TRBV12-3 or TRBV12-4 with TRBJ2-7, with 7 bases identical to TRBD1. The CDR3 is made up of 11 amino acids. Trimming at V came to 4 bases and at J to 10 bases, leaving 4 bases not matched to a gene. CDR3 loop: CASSSRDRQYF. The DNA of the CDR3 is TGTGCCAGCAGTTCCCGGGACAGACAGTACTTC.

The chain recombines TRBV6-2 or TRBV6-3 with TRBJ2-7; D unclear. Germline V gives CDR1 MNHEY, CDR2 SVGEGT. The CDR3 extends over 13 amino acids. Trimming shortened V by 2 bases and J by 2 bases, and 7 bases separated the two germline ends. CDR3 region: CASSYQETYEQYF. DNA for the CDR3: TGTGCCAGCAGTTACCAGGAAACCTACGAGCAGTACTTC.

The chain links TRBV4-2 to TRBJ1-1, with a possible D match to TRBD1 (6 bases). V was shortened by 4 bases and J by 6 bases, with 24 bases between the two germline ends. Germline V gives CDR1 LGHNA, CDR2 YNFKEQ. The CDR3 has 17 residues. CDR3 in DNA: TGTGCCAGCAGCCTCTGGGGGCGCGGCGACCCGGCCGCTGAAGCTTTCTTT. This gives the protein CASSLWGRGDPAAEAFF.

This chain connects TRBV9 to TRBJ2-7; 9 nucleotides align to TRBD1. The germline CDR1 and CDR2 sequences are SGDLS and YYNGEE. The junction had 8 bases not matched to a gene; V was cut back by 2 bases and J by 2 bases. The CDR3 sequence is 16 residues long. The CDR3 bases are TGTGCCAGCAGCGTTAGAGGGGACAGGGCTCCCTACGAGCAGTACTTC. This encodes CASSVRGDRAPYEQYF.

The V and J genes are TRBV4-3 and TRBJ1-4; tentative D call: TRBD1 (5 bases). V lost 3 bases and J lost 8, with 16 bases in between. Germline V gene sequence: CDR1 LGHNA, CDR2 YSLEER. This CDR3 contains 15 residues. The CDR3 spells CASSHVGQPAEKLFF. In DNA form, the CDR3 reads TGCGCCAGCAGCCATGTCGGACAACCGGCGGAAAAACTGTTTTTT.

V gene TRBV7-6 combines with J gene TRBJ1-2; D may be TRBD1 (6 bases). The V and J ends lost 5 bases and 2 bases respectively, with 9 bases between them. Germline-derived CDR1 and CDR2 are SGHVS and FNYEAQ. This CDR3 has 13 amino acids. The CDR3 region has the DNA TGTGCCAGCAGCCCGCAGGGGAACTATGGCTACACCTTC. It is translated as CASSPQGNYGYTF.

CDR3 sequence reads: CASSQRGNSYEQYF. CDR3 in DNA: TGTGCCAGTAGCCAGCGAGGGAATTCCTACGAGCAGTACTTC. The V and J genes are TRBV19 and TRBJ2-7; D might be TRBD2 (5 bases). The CDR3 contains 14 residues. The germline V gene encodes CDR1 LNHDA and CDR2 SQIVND (reference sequence). With 6 bases removed from V and 1 base from J, the gap between germline ends came to 13 bases.

V usage is TRBV6-5 and J usage is TRBJ2-2; D may be TRBD1 (6 bases). The CDR3 sequence is 15 residues long. Germline V gives CDR1 MNHEY, CDR2 SVGAGI. V was shortened by 4 bases and J by 6 bases, with 15 bases between the two germline ends. This CDR3 reads CASSSQNRVAGELFF. DNA for the CDR3: TGTGCCAGCAGTTCTCAAAACAGGGTAGCCGGGGAGCTGTTTTTT.

Comments on this clone: One end of the junction is discordant with germline, which a read error may explain. This rearrangement joins TRBV27 to TRBJ2-3; 15 bases line up with TRBD2. CDR3 length: 21 amino acids. Germline CDR1 is MNHEY and CDR2 is SMNVEV (reference sequence). The CDR3 is CAGSIRGPGTSGRIFTDTQYF. CDR3 coding DNA: TGTGCCGGCAGTATAAGGGGCCCCGGGACTAGCGGGAGGATATTCACAGATACGCAGTATTTT.

J is TRBJ1-6 and V is TRBV7-3; D is unresolved. Deletions cut 5 bases from V and 8 bases from J, with 10 bases between. The CDR3 covers 13 residues. The germline V gene has CDR1 SGHTA and CDR2 FQGTGA. CDR3 nucleotides: TGTGCCAGCAGCCCCTCCCAGGATTCACCCCTCCACTTT. Its protein is CASSPSQDSPLHF.

To note about this clone: Other DNA sequences from this sample encode an identical CDR3 as well. The V gene is TRBV28, the J gene TRBJ2-7, with 12 bases fitting TRBD2. Unmatched junction bases numbered 6, after V lost 5 bases and J lost 4 bases. Germline V lookup: CDR1 MDHEN, CDR2 SYDVKM. The CDR3 is 15 residues long. As DNA, the CDR3 is TGTGCCAGCAGTCCGGGACTAGCGGGTGCTTACGAGCAGTACTTC. It codes for CASSPGLAGAYEQYF.

The chain joins TRBV6-6 to TRBJ1-2, with 8 bases aligning to TRBD1. Germline V gives CDR1 MNHNY, CDR2 SVGAGI (reference sequence). CDR3 length: 11 residues. J was trimmed by 6 bases and V by 6 bases; bases with no gene match: 0. Here the CDR3 DNA reads TGTGCCAGCAGGACAGGGGATGGCTACACCTTC. Translated: CASRTGDGYTF.